The 23 T cell receptor beta chains below all came from one sample that was sequenced in a study of a mutant IDH1 vaccine in newly diagnosed glioma (dated by TCRdb to the early 2020s). The sample's time point label, in plain terms: week 23, last vaccination. A 20-mer mutant IDH1 peptide at 300 micrograms in Montanide made up each vaccine dose, which was injected subcutaneously together with topical imiquimod. Antigens of these TCRs are unknown. Receptor amplification or capture employed the immunoSEQ multiplex PCR assay. TCRdb obtained this table from immuneACCESS and retained in-frame rearrangements with V and J assigned. These tables miss some clones; where compared with another copy, unresolved V genes account for less than half of the shortfall, and the remainder is unexplained. For this sample there are 29,000 or so clones; over 80% appear just once. Approximately 8.4% of the sample goes to the ten largest clones.

The sample here was PBMCs, taken from a glioma patient whose treatment included an IDH1 peptide vaccine. The receptors originated from a woman under 30 with glioma.

The V gene is TRBV10-3, the J gene TRBJ2-1; the match to TRBD2 covers 10 bases. In germline, CDR1 is ENHRY, CDR2 SYGVKD. V shed 8 bases and J 8 bases; nucleotides not matched to a gene: 0. The CDR3 is 11 amino acids. The CDR3 DNA reads TGTGCCATCGGGACTAGCGATGAGCAGTTCTTC. It specifies CAIGTSDEQFF.

The V and J genes are TRBV5-6 and TRBJ2-5; D is uncertain. Germline V gene data show CDR1 as SGHDT and CDR2 as YYEEEE. The CDR3 extends over 14 amino acids. With 1 base removed from V and 1 base from J, the gap between germline ends came to 8 bases. CDR3 coding DNA: TGTGCCAGCAGCTTGTTAGGCACCCAAGAGACCCAGTACTTC. As protein: CASSLLGTQETQYF.

V and J are TRBV6-5 and TRBJ1-6, with no clear D. The CDR3 sequence is 16 residues long. Germline values: CDR1 MNHEY, CDR2 SVGAGI. Trimming stripped 2 bases from V and 6 bases from J, with 14 bases between. The CDR3 reads CASSYRELVGNSPLHF. The CDR3 coding sequence is TGTGCCAGCAGTTACCGAGAATTAGTGGGTAATTCACCCCTCCACTTT.

The rearrangement links TRBV5-1 to TRBJ1-1; D perhaps matches TRBD1 (6 bases). Trimming cost V 4 bases and J 1 base, with 8 bases left between them. The CDR3 has 13 residues. Germline V lookup: CDR1 SGHRS, CDR2 YFSETQ. The CDR3 DNA reads TGCGCCAGCAGCAAGGGACAGAACACTGAAGCTTTCTTT. Translation: CASSKGQNTEAFF.

The rearrangement links TRBV10-3 to TRBJ1-1; no definite D call. V lost 0 bases and J 0 bases, leaving 5 bases between the germline ends. The CDR3 is 14 amino acids. Germline values: CDR1 ENHRY, CDR2 SYGVKD. CDR3 loop: CAISESVVNTEAFF. DNA for the CDR3: TGTGCCATCAGTGAGTCGGTAGTGAACACTGAAGCTTTCTTT.

A single count supports this clone. Relative to the germline gene, one junction end is altered; a read error may explain this. This chain joins TRBV6-1 and TRBJ2-7; D is ambiguous. Germline V gene lookup returns CDR1 MNHNS and CDR2 SASEGT. This CDR3 is built from 12 residues. CDR3 protein: CASREGHYEQYF. The CDR3 DNA is TGTGCCAGCAGAGAAGGGCACTACGAGCAGTACTTC.

This sequence joins TRBV7-2 and TRBJ2-7; TRBD2 aligns across 8 bases. V shed 4 bases and J 6 bases; nucleotides not matched to a gene: 14. The CDR3 runs to 16 residues. Germline CDR1 reads SGHTA; CDR2 reads FQGNSA. CDR3 sequence reads: CASSSQGPAAGGEQYF. The CDR3 DNA reads TGTGCCAGCAGCTCACAGGGACCAGCGGCGGGAGGCGAGCAGTACTTC.

This chain links TRBV7-9 with TRBJ1-3, with D unresolved. The CDR3 runs to 14 residues. Per germline, CDR1 SEHNR and CDR2 FQNEAQ (reference sequence). Trimming stripped 5 bases from V and 2 bases from J, with 10 bases between. This CDR3 is CASSPTHPGNTIYF. CDR3 DNA: TGTGCCAGCAGCCCGACGCATCCTGGAAACACCATATATTTT. The variable domain in full, completed from reference TRBV7-9 and TRBJ1-3, reads DTGVSQNPRHKITKRGQNVTFRCDPISEHNRLYWYRQTLGQGPEFLTYFQNEAQLEKSRLLSDRFSAERPKGSFSTLEIQRTEQGDSAMYLCASSPTHPGNTIYFGEGSWLTVV.

The rearrangement uses TRBV18 and TRBJ1-1, with D unclear. Trimming cost V 3 bases and J 1 base, with 12 bases left between them. This CDR3 is 15 amino acids long. The germline CDR1 and CDR2 sequences are KGHSH and LQKENI. The CDR3, as DNA: TGTGCCAGCTCACCTTCCCAGGTGGAGAACACTGAAGCTTTCTTT. This translates into CASSPSQVENTEAFF.

This chain joins TRBV5-4 and TRBJ2-3; 8 nucleotides agree with TRBD2. The CDR3 is 17 amino acids. CDR1 is SGHNT and CDR2 is YYREEE in the germline V gene (reference sequence). Trimming took 4 bases from V and 1 from J; bases not matched to a gene: 11. In DNA form, the CDR3 reads TGTGCCAGCAGCCTAAAAAAGGGACTAGTCGGCACAGATACGCAGTATTTT. This sequence encodes CASSLKKGLVGTDTQYF.

The chain employs TRBV6-5 and TRBJ2-1; 10 nucleotides line up with TRBD2. V shed 5 bases and J 7 bases; nucleotides not matched to a gene: 5. This CDR3 is built from 14 residues. The germline V gene encodes CDR1 MNHEY and CDR2 SVGAGI. The CDR3 sequence is CASSPGTSVNEQFF. In DNA, the CDR3 is TGTGCCAGCAGTCCCGGGACTAGCGTGAATGAGCAGTTCTTC.

In nucleotides, the CDR3 is TGTGCCAGCAGCCCCGGACAGGGGACTAATGAAAAACTGTTTTTT. This sequence encodes CASSPGQGTNEKLFF. The V and J genes are TRBV7-9 and TRBJ1-4; 9 bases map to TRBD1. Germline lookup yields CDR1 SEHNR and CDR2 FQNEAQ (reference sequence). This CDR3 has 15 residues. V lost 5 bases to trimming and J lost 2 bases; unmatched junction nucleotides: 3.

The V gene is TRBV6-5, the J gene TRBJ1-2, with D perhaps matching TRBD1 (5 bases). The CDR3 totals 14 residues. CDR1 is MNHEY, CDR2 SVGAGI, per germline. The V end lost 2 bases, the J end lost 4 bases, and 11 bases lay between the germline ends. The CDR3: CASSYGAAAYGYTF. The CDR3 region has the DNA TGTGCCAGCAGTTACGGGGCGGCAGCCTATGGCTACACCTTC.

This clone appeared a few times. The rearrangement links TRBV10-3 to TRBJ1-5; tentatively, D is TRBD1 (5 bases). V was cut by 2 bases and J by 1 base, with 9 bases left in between. Germline V CDR1 and CDR2: ENHRY, SYGVKD. The CDR3 has 15 amino acids. In DNA, the CDR3 is TGTGCCATCAGTGAGGGGGGACCGAGCAATCAGCCCCAGCATTTT. Its protein product is CAISEGGPSNQPQHF.

The rearrangement uses TRBV6-5 and TRBJ1-1; D possibly corresponds to TRBD1 (6 bases). Germline loops: CDR1 MNHEY, CDR2 SVGAGI. CDR3 length: 14 amino acids. Trimming took off 6 bases at V and 6 bases at J, with 17 bases between the two ends. CDR3 protein: CASSPQLQGSEAFF. The CDR3 DNA sequence: TGTGCCAGCAGCCCGCAATTACAGGGTTCTGAAGCTTTCTTT.

The gene calls are TRBV2 and TRBJ1-5, with D unclear. CDR1 and CDR2 from the germline V gene are SNHLY and FYNNEI. The CDR3 has 16 residues. Trimming took 4 bases from V and 0 from J, leaving 13 bases between them. CDR3 nucleotides: TGTGCCAGCAGTGTGACCGGAACGAATAGCAATCAGCCCCAGCATTTT. This gives the protein CASSVTGTNSNQPQHF.

The V gene is TRBV6-5, the J gene TRBJ2-1, with a weak D call TRBD2 (6 bases). Germline V gene sequence: CDR1 MNHEY, CDR2 SVGAGI. The length of the CDR3 is 13 residues. V was pared by 0 bases and J by 9 bases, with 9 bases between. The CDR3 loop is CASSYSLAIEQFF. The CDR3 region has the DNA TGTGCCAGCAGTTACTCGCTAGCGATTGAGCAGTTCTTC.

This clone came up once. The same CDR3 arises from other DNA sequences in this sample as well. The rearrangement uses TRBV2 and TRBJ2-1, with 9 bases fitting TRBD2. V lost 7 bases and J lost 1; bases outside the gene matches: 5. Germline CDR1 is SNHLY and CDR2 is FYNNEI. This CDR3 has 15 residues. In DNA form, the CDR3 reads TGTGCCAGCAACGAAGCGGGGGGATCCTACAATGAGCAGTTCTTC. The encoded protein is CASNEAGGSYNEQFF. Together with reference TRBV2 and TRBJ2-1, the CDR3 gives the full variable domain: EPEVTQTPSHQVTQMGQEVILRCVPISNHLYFYWYRQILGQKVEFLVSFYNNEISEKSEIFDDQFSVERPDGSNFTLKIRSTKLEDSAMYFCASNEAGGSYNEQFFGPGTRLTVL.

V gene TRBV6-1 combines with J gene TRBJ2-3; D not certain. V dropped 2 bases and J dropped 1 base, with 7 bases sitting between them. Germline V gene lookup returns CDR1 MNHNS and CDR2 SASEGT. There are 14 residues in the CDR3. Here the CDR3 DNA reads TGTGCCAGCAGTGAAAGCCTCGGCACAGATACGCAGTATTTT. This codes for CASSESLGTDTQYF.

V and J are TRBV19 and TRBJ1-2, with TRBD1 as a possible D gene (5 bases). Trimming pared 4 bases from V and 8 bases from J, leaving 20 bases between. The CDR3 extends over 15 amino acids. Germline V gene data show CDR1 as LNHDA and CDR2 as SQIVND (reference sequence). CDR3 DNA: TGTGCCAGTAGTACACAATCGACAGCCCGCGGAGGCTACACCTTC. Its translation is CASSTQSTARGGYTF.

A single count supports this clone. The gene calls are TRBV7-2 and TRBJ1-4; no clear D. Germline-derived CDR1 and CDR2 are SGHTA and FQGNSA. The germline V and J ends were trimmed by 5 bases and 8 bases, with 6 bases remaining between them. The CDR3 has 11 amino acids. This CDR3 is CASSHTEKLFF. The CDR3 DNA follows: TGTGCCAGCAGCCACACGGAAAAACTGTTTTTT. Combining the CDR3 with reference TRBV7-2 and TRBJ1-4 gives the whole variable domain GAGVSQSPSNKVTEKGKDVELRCDPISGHTALYWYRQSLGQGLEFLIYFQGNSAPDKSGLPSDRFSAERTGGSVSTLTIQRTQQEDSAVYLCASSHTEKLFFGSGTQLSVL.

This clone was counted only a few times. V and J are TRBV19 and TRBJ1-5; tentative D call: TRBD1 (5 bases). CDR3 size: 14 residues. V was cut by 5 bases and J by 5 bases, with 13 bases left in between. CDR1 is LNHDA and CDR2 is SQIVND in the germline V gene (reference sequence). The chain's CDR3 is CASSSMQGYQPQHF. CDR3 nucleotide sequence: TGTGCCAGTAGTTCGATGCAGGGATATCAGCCCCAGCATTTT.

This chain uses TRBV15 with TRBJ2-7, with a weak D call TRBD2 (5 bases). The CDR3 has 14 residues. In germline, CDR1 is LNHNV, CDR2 YYDKDF (reference sequence). Trimming left V 6 bases short and J 6 bases short, with 18 bases between. The CDR3 spells CATSPEASLFEQYF. The CDR3 nucleotides are TGTGCCACCAGTCCGGAGGCAAGCCTTTTCGAGCAGTACTTC. The whole variable domain, filled in from reference TRBV15 and TRBJ2-7, reads DAMVIQNPRYQVTQFGKPVTLSCSQTLNHNVMYWYQQKSSQAPKLLFHYYDKDFNNEADTPDNFQSRRPNTSFCFLDIRSPGLGDTAMYLCATSPEASLFEQYFGPGTRLTVT.